This TCR beta chain was captured by sequencing in a study of cytotoxic CD8 clonotypes in ibrutinib-treated CLL. Looking at the study overall: Included were roughly ten relapsed/refractory and over 14 treatment-naive patients, of whom fewer than 18 were IGHV unmutated. The average sample held around 280,000 productive templates and 94,082 productive rearrangements.

The CDR3 has 13 residues. In germline, CDR1 is MGHRA, CDR2 YSYEKL. Deletions cut 4 bases from V and 5 bases from J, with 11 bases between. Study results and limitations: T-cell clonality at baseline went above that of age-matched healthy donors and rose and fell with circulating CD8+ T-cell counts.

To note about this clone: What it recognizes is unknown.

TCRdb keeps only in-frame clones here, not all; method: immunoSEQ multiplex PCR. The sample lists approximately 330,000 clones; 80% were seen once. This TCR came from a human donor with chronic lymphocytic leukemia. V and J are TRBV4-1 and TRBJ2-5; a possible D gene is TRBD1 (6 bases). Specimen: PBMCs, collected before ibrutinib treatment. In nucleotides, the CDR3 is TGCGCCAGCAGCCCAGGACAGTGGGAGACCCAGTACTTC. It translates to CASSPGQWETQYF.